This passage covers 27 T cell receptor beta chains from one sample sequenced in a study of vaccination and CD4 T cells after COVID-19. Cultured CD4+ T-cell DNA underwent Oncomine TCR Beta short-read sequencing. TCRdb ran MiXCR on the PCR reads and lists one entry per CDR3 protein. The sample carries roughly 11,000 distinct CDR3 sequences, approximately 80% recorded once. No antigens are known for them. Indicated treatment: roughly 11-day PBMC culture with coronavirus spike peptide pools or control peptides (ViraFEST assay). Sequencing was performed on CD4+ T cells from blood, cultured in vitro. These receptors came from a human donor who had recovered from COVID-19.

There are a few counts of this clonotype. The gene calls are TRBV9 and TRBJ2-1; either TRBD1 or TRBD2 may supply D (5 bases each). Germline V gives CDR1 SGDLS, CDR2 YYNGEE. This CDR3 spans 15 amino acids. Trimming cost V 0 bases and J 6 bases, with 13 bases left between them. CDR3 nucleotide sequence: TGTGCCAGCAGCGTAGGGGACGGGCAGACCAATGAGCAGTTCTTC. Protein: CASSVGDGQTNEQFF.

The chain has TRBV24-1 and TRBJ2-3, with 9 bases lining up with TRBD2. The CDR3 spans 17 residues. V was clipped by 0 bases and J by 6 bases; unmatched bases: 9. From germline, CDR1 is KGHDR and CDR2 SFDVKD. The CDR3 is CATSDLPAGGNADTQYF. The CDR3 DNA follows: TGTGCCACCAGTGATTTGCCGGCGGGGGGGAATGCGGATACGCAGTATTTT.

The sample holds one count of this clonotype. In DNA form, the CDR3 reads TGTGCCAGCAGATTGACAGGGGGCGTCGGCTACACCTTC. The encoded protein is CASRLTGGVGYTF. The chain joins TRBV27 to TRBJ1-2; TRBD1 matches at 10 bases. The germline V gene has CDR1 MNHEY and CDR2 SMNVEV (reference sequence). Losses at the gene ends were 6 bases for V and 8 bases for J; bases not matched to a gene: 6. This CDR3 spans 13 amino acids.

J is TRBJ2-3 and V is TRBV10-1; D uncertain. From germline, CDR1 is WNHNN and CDR2 SYGVQD (reference sequence). This CDR3 has 14 amino acids. V lost 4 bases and J 4 bases, leaving 12 bases between the germline ends. The CDR3 DNA is TGCGCCAGCAGTGTGGATCACGGACCAGATACGCAGTATTTT. Translating it yields CASSVDHGPDTQYF.

The rearrangement joins TRBV7-2 to TRBJ1-5; weak D call: TRBD1 (5 bases). Germline V gene sequence: CDR1 SGHTA, CDR2 FQGNSA. Between the trimmed V and J ends, which lost 2 bases and 7 bases, there was a span of 12 bases. CDR3 length: 14 amino acids. The CDR3 here is CASSLLRGVQPQHF. The CDR3 region has the DNA TGTGCCAGCAGCTTATTGAGGGGCGTGCAGCCCCAGCATTTT. The whole variable domain, remainder taken from reference TRBV7-2 and TRBJ1-5, is GAGVSQSPSNKVTEKGKDVELRCDPISGHTALYWYRQSLGQGLEFLIYFQGNSAPDKSGLPSDRFSAERTGGSVSTLTIQRTQQEDSAVYLCASSLLRGVQPQHFGDGTRLSIL.

This clonotype was recorded once. The V and J genes are TRBV2 and TRBJ1-2, with 7 bases lining up with TRBD1. The V segment lost 3 bases and the J segment 4 bases; nucleotides outside the gene matches: 5. This CDR3 contains 14 residues. CDR1 SNHLY and CDR2 FYNNEI come from the germline V gene. This CDR3 reads CASSDIAGGYGYTF. The DNA of the CDR3 is TGTGCCAGCAGTGATATAGCAGGGGGCTATGGCTACACCTTC.

Of note for this clonotype: The junction departs from the called germline gene at one end, perhaps through a read error. This chain links TRBV19 with TRBJ1-3; 7 bases are a match to TRBD1. CDR3 length: 13 residues. CDR1 and CDR2 from the germline V gene are LNHDA and SQIVND (reference sequence). The chain's CDR3 is CASSIGTVPRVHF. In DNA form, the CDR3 reads TGTGCCAGTAGTATTGGGACAGTTCCCAGGGTACATTTT.

This clonotype is labeled medium-sized. The J gene is TRBJ2-1, the V gene TRBV20-1; either TRBD1 or TRBD2 may fit D (5 bases each). Germline loops: CDR1 DFQATT, CDR2 SNEGSKA (reference sequence). Trimming shortened V by 5 bases and J by 10 bases, and 18 bases separated the two germline ends. There are 13 residues in the CDR3. The CDR3, as DNA: TGCAGTGCTCCTCTACGGGACCGAACCGAGCAGTTCTTC. It codes for CSAPLRDRTEQFF.

The chain has TRBV21-1 and TRBJ2-7; TRBD2 was called by the table and not checked on the DNA. TRBV21-1 has pseudogene status. The CDR3 runs to 16 residues. The CDR3 DNA sequence: TGTGCCAGCAGCCTCCGGTTGGAAGCGATGAGGGACGAGCAGTACTTC. This sequence encodes CASSLRLEAMRDEQYF.

This clonotype was picked up one time. V usage is TRBV6-1 and J usage is TRBJ2-7; D is perhaps TRBD1 (5 bases). CDR3 length: 13 amino acids. Trimming cost V 5 bases and J 2 bases, with 10 bases left between them. The germline V gene has CDR1 MNHNS and CDR2 SASEGT. CDR3 DNA: TGTGCCAGCAGTCAAGGGGTGCCCTACGAGCAGTACTTC. This sequence encodes CASSQGVPYEQYF.

The V call is TRBV6-5, the J call TRBJ1-3, with 8 bases identical to TRBD1. Germline V gene lookup returns CDR1 MNHEY and CDR2 SVGAGI. CDR3 length: 15 amino acids. The junction had 6 bases not matched to a gene; V was cut back by 0 bases and J by 8 bases. CDR3 protein: CASSYSAGGLYTIYF. In nucleotides, the CDR3 is TGTGCCAGCAGTTACTCCGCAGGGGGCCTTTACACCATATATTTT.

This chain uses TRBV15 with TRBJ1-2, with 8 bases identical to TRBD1. Germline CDR1 reads LNHNV; CDR2 reads YYDKDF (reference sequence). J was trimmed by 5 bases and V by 8 bases; bases with no gene match: 13. This CDR3 comprises 15 residues. The CDR3: CATSRQGSSSYGYTF. The CDR3 coding sequence is TGTGCCACCTCACGACAGGGGTCCTCCTCATATGGCTACACCTTC.

This clonotype appeared a single time. The CDR3 reads CASSFSRASGSTDTQYF. The CDR3 nucleotides read TGTGCCAGCAGCTTTAGCCGGGCTAGCGGAAGCACAGATACGCAGTATTTT. The rearrangement links TRBV7-2 to TRBJ2-3; 7 nucleotides line up with TRBD2. V lost 3 bases, J lost 0 bases, and 9 bases stayed unmatched. Germline V gene sequence: CDR1 SGHTA, CDR2 FQGNSA. The CDR3 sequence is 17 residues long.

This clonotype showed up just once. The chain carries TRBV12-3 or TRBV12-4 and TRBJ2-3; tentatively, D is TRBD2 (5 bases). This CDR3 spans 15 amino acids. V lost 3 bases, J lost 2 bases, and 12 bases lay in between. The CDR3 spells CASSFERTHTDTQYF. The CDR3 DNA is TGTGCCAGCAGTTTTGAGCGGACCCACACAGATACGCAGTATTTT.

This clonotype has more than one count but fewer than ten. The gene calls are TRBV20-1 and TRBJ2-3; 8 bases line up with TRBD2. V shed 2 bases and J 0 bases; nucleotides not matched to a gene: 4. Germline V CDR1 and CDR2: DFQATT, SNEGSKA (reference sequence). The CDR3 is 15 residues long. The CDR3 region has the DNA TGCAGTGCTAGACGGGGGGGCCAGAGCACAGATACGCAGTATTTT. Protein sequence: CSARRGGQSTDTQYF.

The chain couples TRBV3-1 to TRBJ1-2, with D perhaps TRBD1 (6 bases). CDR3 length: 16 amino acids. V gave up 2 bases and J gave up 4 bases, with 17 bases separating them. Germline V gene data show CDR1 as LGHDT and CDR2 as YNNKEL (reference sequence). The CDR3 DNA is TGTGCCAGCAGCCAAAGTGAGCTGACAGGATCCTATGGCTACACCTTC. Its protein is CASSQSELTGSYGYTF.

This rearrangement joins TRBV6-1 to TRBJ1-6; possibly TRBD1 for D (6 bases). Trimming stripped 8 bases from V and 3 bases from J, with 17 bases between. Germline-derived CDR1 and CDR2 are MNHNS and SASEGT. The CDR3 spans 16 residues. CDR3 residues: CASRQHREGYNSPLHF. The CDR3 nucleotides are TGTGCCAGCCGGCAGCACAGGGAGGGCTATAATTCACCCCTCCACTTT.

The chain joins TRBV12-3 or TRBV12-4 to TRBJ1-2; weak D call: TRBD1 (6 bases). The CDR3 spans 15 residues. The V end lost 3 bases, the J end lost 8 bases, and 19 bases lay between the germline ends. CDR3 nucleotide sequence: TGTGCCAGCAGTTTGTACGGGATACAGGGATGGGGCTACACCTTC. The encoded protein is CASSLYGIQGWGYTF.

In its sample, this clonotype was seen once. The chain links TRBV4-1 to TRBJ2-7; D might be TRBD2 (5 bases). Germline CDR1 MGHRA, CDR2 YSYEKL. The CDR3 is 14 residues long. Deletions cut 1 base from V and 6 bases from J, with 13 bases between. As DNA, the CDR3 is TGCGCCAGCAGCCAAGCCAATAGCGTTGGCGAGCAGTACTTC. Encoded protein: CASSQANSVGEQYF.

This clonotype appeared a single time. V gene TRBV12-3 or TRBV12-4 combines with J gene TRBJ2-5, with D possibly matching TRBD1 (7 bases). V lost 5 bases to trimming and J lost 5 bases, with 12 bases between them. This CDR3 region has 13 residues. The CDR3 spells CASSRQGLETQYF. The CDR3 nucleotides read TGTGCCAGCAGTCGACAGGGACTTGAGACCCAGTACTTC.

Here the CDR3 reads CASHSGNQPQHF. The DNA of the CDR3 is TGTGCCAGCCATTCGGGCAATCAGCCCCAGCATTTT. J is TRBJ1-5 and V is TRBV2; no firm D call. Germline assignment: CDR1 SNHLY and CDR2 FYNNEI. V gave up 8 bases and J gave up 2 bases, with 7 bases separating them. This CDR3 comprises 12 residues.

The chain couples TRBV27 to TRBJ2-5, with D unresolved. Germline V gives CDR1 MNHEY, CDR2 SMNVEV (reference sequence). This CDR3 is built from 12 residues. V was trimmed by 0 bases and J by 1 base, leaving 0 bases between them. CDR3 residues: CASSLSQETQYF. As DNA, the CDR3 is TGTGCCAGCAGTTTATCCCAAGAGACCCAGTACTTC.

This clonotype came up a few times. The rearrangement joins TRBV30 to TRBJ2-7; perhaps TRBD2 as D (6 bases). The germline CDR1 and CDR2 sequences are GTSNPN and SVGIG (reference sequence). The CDR3 is 15 amino acids. V shed 2 bases and J shed 0 bases, with 14 bases lying between them. The CDR3: CAWSPQRVYSYEQYF. CDR3 DNA sequence: TGTGCCTGGAGTCCCCAGCGGGTGTACTCCTACGAGCAGTACTTC.

The chain links TRBV6-1 to TRBJ1-6; 9 bases map to TRBD1. CDR3 length: 18 amino acids. The ends lost 6 bases at V and 4 bases at J; junction bases unmatched: 13. The germline gives CDR1 MNHNS, CDR2 SASEGT. CDR3 region: CASSPKTGGAGYNSPLHF. DNA for the CDR3: TGTGCCAGCAGCCCCAAAACAGGGGGCGCGGGGTATAATTCACCCCTCCACTTT.

This clonotype has a handful of counts. This rearrangement joins TRBV6-1 to TRBJ2-3; 7 bases align to TRBD2. This CDR3 is 15 amino acids long. With V trimmed by 6 bases and J by 4 bases, 10 bases remained unmatched. Germline V lookup: CDR1 MNHNS, CDR2 SASEGT. The CDR3 protein is CASRTLALGADTQYF. The CDR3 region has the DNA TGTGCCAGCAGGACACTAGCGTTAGGGGCAGATACGCAGTATTTT.

In this sample, this clonotype turned up once. The chain links TRBV7-9 to TRBJ2-2, with no clear D. The V gene lost 3 bases and the J gene lost 6 bases, with 8 bases spanning the gap. Per the germline V gene, CDR1 is SEHNR and CDR2 is FQNEAQ (reference sequence). The CDR3 consists of 13 residues. The CDR3 loop is CASSFMVAGELFF. CDR3 in DNA: TGTGCCAGCAGCTTCATGGTCGCCGGGGAGCTGTTTTTT.

The V call is TRBV20-1, the J call TRBJ1-4, with 7 bases matching TRBD1. The junction had 5 bases not matched to a gene; V was cut back by 5 bases and J by 8 bases. There are 12 residues in the CDR3. Per the germline V gene, CDR1 is DFQATT and CDR2 is SNEGSKA (reference sequence). The DNA of the CDR3 is TGCAGTGCTGCCAGGGGGGAGGAAAAACTGTTTTTT. Translated: CSAARGEEKLFF.